A selection of T cell receptor beta chains follows, all from one sample in a study of neurological immune-mediated disorders. TCRdb fed the 5' RACE reads into MiXCR, producing one record per CDR3 protein. This table holds about 120,000 distinct CDR3 sequences, about 3.2% found once. Sequencing used PBMCs. The receptors were sampled from a woman between 25 and 40 years old with multiple sclerosis. The CDR3 runs from the conserved cysteine through the conserved F or W. The order of the fields is clone size, V gene, J gene, D gene, CDR3 DNA, CDR3 protein. The D gene is left open where the match is weak. The size entry is marked missing in some rows and otherwise reads once, few, many or a size class.

clone_size: NA; v_call: TRBV7-6; j_call: TRBJ1-2; d_call: TRBD1; cdr3_nt: TGTGCCAGCAGCTTACGTGGGGACAGGGGGGATGGCTACACCTTC; cdr3_aa: CASSLRGDRGDGYTF
clone_size: many; v_call: TRBV7-9; j_call: TRBJ2-5; d_call: TRBD2; cdr3_nt: TGTGCCAGCAGCGCCGTTACTAGCGGGAGTATGGGGACCCAGTACTTC; cdr3_aa: CASSAVTSGSMGTQYF
clone_size: many; v_call: TRBV11-2; j_call: TRBJ1-1; d_call: NA; cdr3_nt: TGTGCCAGCAGCTTAGCCGGTAGGGGAGGGCACACTGAAGCTTTCTTT; cdr3_aa: CASSLAGRGGHTEAFF
clone_size: few; v_call: TRBV7-2; j_call: TRBJ2-7; d_call: TRBD2; cdr3_nt: TGTGCCAGCAGTTCTGGACTAGCCCTCTACGAGCAGTACTTC; cdr3_aa: CASSSGLALYEQYF
clone_size: many; v_call: TRBV4-3; j_call: TRBJ2-3; d_call: TRBD1; cdr3_nt: TGCGCCAGCAGCCAAGATCGCCCAGTCTCAGGGGGCCGGGATACGCAGTATTTT; cdr3_aa: CASSQDRPVSGGRDTQYF
clone_size: many; v_call: TRBV4-1; j_call: TRBJ1-1; d_call: NA; cdr3_nt: TGCGCCAGCAGCCAAGATTGGAGGGGAAACACTGAAGCTTTCTTT; cdr3_aa: CASSQDWRGNTEAFF
clone_size: many; v_call: TRBV7-9; j_call: TRBJ1-5; d_call: NA; cdr3_nt: TGTGCCAGCAGCTGGACAGAGGGGAATCAGCCCCAGCATTTT; cdr3_aa: CASSWTEGNQPQHF
clone_size: many; v_call: TRBV14; j_call: TRBJ2-1; d_call: NA; cdr3_nt: TGTGCCAGCAGCGCAAGGCCGGGGGTCTCAAACAATGAGCAGTTCTTC; cdr3_aa: CASSARPGVSNNEQFF
clone_size: many; v_call: TRBV29-1; j_call: TRBJ1-6; d_call: TRBD1; cdr3_nt: TGCAGCGTTAGCCCGGGACAGAGCTCCTATAATTCACCCCTCCACTTT; cdr3_aa: CSVSPGQSSYNSPLHF
clone_size: many; v_call: TRBV6-5; j_call: TRBJ1-1; d_call: NA; cdr3_nt: TGTGCCAGCTCTTGGGGGCAGGACACTGAAGCTTTCTTT; cdr3_aa: CASSWGQDTEAFF
clone_size: many; v_call: TRBV7-9; j_call: TRBJ2-7; d_call: TRBD2; cdr3_nt: TGTGCCAGCAGCCCCTGGGGTAGCGGGAGCCCCTACGAGCAGTACTTC; cdr3_aa: CASSPWGSGSPYEQYF
clone_size: many; v_call: TRBV7-2; j_call: TRBJ2-3; d_call: TRBD2; cdr3_nt: TGTGCCAGCAGCCAACTAGCGGGGGGGCCGGGCACAGATACGCAGTATTTT; cdr3_aa: CASSQLAGGPGTDTQYF
clone_size: many; v_call: TRBV29-1; j_call: TRBJ1-5; d_call: TRBD1; cdr3_nt: TGCAGCGTTGGGGACAGTTTTCAGCAGCCCCAGCATTTT; cdr3_aa: CSVGDSFQQPQHF
clone_size: many; v_call: TRBV5-1; j_call: TRBJ1-1; d_call: NA; cdr3_nt: TGCGCCAGCAGCGTGGGGTCAGGACGGACGAACACTGAAGCTTTCTTT; cdr3_aa: CASSVGSGRTNTEAFF
clone_size: many; v_call: TRBV7-2; j_call: TRBJ2-5; d_call: NA; cdr3_nt: TGTGCCAGCAGCTCTACAACGGGGCCTGAGTGGGCTGGGGAGACCCAGTACTTC; cdr3_aa: CASSSTTGPEWAGETQYF
clone_size: many; v_call: TRBV29-1; j_call: TRBJ1-1; d_call: NA; cdr3_nt: TGCAGCGTTGAACCGGACACGAACACTGAAGCTTTCTTT; cdr3_aa: CSVEPDTNTEAFF
clone_size: many; v_call: TRBV6-2/TRBV6-3; j_call: TRBJ2-7; d_call: TRBD2; cdr3_nt: TGTGCCAGCATCGACCAGCCTAGCGGGAACTTCTACGAGCAGTACTTC; cdr3_aa: CASIDQPSGNFYEQYF
clone_size: many; v_call: TRBV7-6; j_call: TRBJ2-1; d_call: TRBD2; cdr3_nt: TGTGCCAGCAGCTTGGGGAGGGCGGGAAATGAGCAGTTCTTC; cdr3_aa: CASSLGRAGNEQFF
clone_size: NA; v_call: TRBV5-1; j_call: TRBJ1-2; d_call: TRBD1; cdr3_nt: TGCGCCAGCAGCTCAGTTACAGGGGGCGCCTATGGCTACACCTTC; cdr3_aa: CASSSVTGGAYGYTF
clone_size: many; v_call: TRBV7-2; j_call: TRBJ2-1; d_call: NA; cdr3_nt: TGTGCCAGCAGCTTAGACGGTAGCGGTCGATGGAATGAGCAGTTCTTC; cdr3_aa: CASSLDGSGRWNEQFF
clone_size: many; v_call: TRBV3-1; j_call: TRBJ2-1; d_call: NA; cdr3_nt: TGTGCCAGCAGCCAAGGATTTCCTAGCTTACGCAATGAGCAGTTCTTC; cdr3_aa: CASSQGFPSLRNEQFF
clone_size: many; v_call: TRBV6-5; j_call: TRBJ1-1; d_call: TRBD1; cdr3_nt: TGTGCCAGCAGCGAGCAGGGGGGTATAGCTTTCTTT; cdr3_aa: CASSEQGGIAFF